The present T cell receptor (beta chain) was sequenced within a study of blood T cell repertoires in COVID-19. The overall study: The origin of the acute and convalescent COVID-19 samples was the United States, Italy and Spain. T cells, B-cell-depleted T cells, or PBMCs provided the cDNA or gDNA that served as material.

TCRdb keeps only in-frame clones here, not all; method: immunoSEQ multiplex PCR. In the table there are about 57,000 clones, roughly 78% of which are singletons. Germline V gene sequence: CDR1 SGDLS, CDR2 YYNGEE. The CDR3 covers 14 residues. V was cut by 0 bases and J by 10 bases, with 14 bases left in between. The chain joins TRBV9 to TRBJ2-1, with D possibly being TRBD2 (6 bases). Sequenced sample: peripheral blood. The TCR originated in a man in his 60s with acute or convalescent COVID-19. CDR3 bases: TGTGCCAGCAGCGTAGAGCTCGGACTATCGGAGCAGTTCTTC. This gives the protein CASSVELGLSEQFF.